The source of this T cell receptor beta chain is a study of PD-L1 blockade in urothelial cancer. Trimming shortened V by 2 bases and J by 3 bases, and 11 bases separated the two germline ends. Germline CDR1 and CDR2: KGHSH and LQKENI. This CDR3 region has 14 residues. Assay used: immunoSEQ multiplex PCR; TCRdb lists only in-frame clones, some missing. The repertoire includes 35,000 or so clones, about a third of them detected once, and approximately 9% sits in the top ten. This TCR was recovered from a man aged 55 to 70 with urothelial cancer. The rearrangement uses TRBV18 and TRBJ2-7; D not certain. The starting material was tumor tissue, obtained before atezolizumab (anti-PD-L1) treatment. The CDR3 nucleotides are TGTGCCAGCTCACCAGCGGTCCCCGGCTACGAGCAGTACTTC. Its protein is CASSPAVPGYEQYF.